The present T cell receptor (beta chain) was sequenced within a study of post-analysis software for immune sequencing data. About the research overall: The disease courses covered relapsing-remitting, secondary progressive and progressive-relapsing multiple sclerosis. Study observations and caveats: Significantly lower normalized Chao1 diversity was found in patients with multiple sclerosis relative to controls. Among roughly five TRBV segments more frequent in patients than controls were TRBV5-6, TRBV5-1 and TRBV20-1. F-measure co-clustering was strong for batch-matched samples.

Unique molecular identifiers tagged the TCR beta cDNA libraries. From approximately 1 to 10 million T cells, 400,000 to 650,000 cDNA molecules were obtained. TCRdb itself ran the PCR reads through MiXCR, one entry per CDR3 protein. The repertoire consists of fewer than 850,000 distinct CDR3 sequences, with roughly 30% occurring once and the leading ten covering roughly 0.54%. Details on this clonotype: Its antigen remains unidentified.

J was trimmed by 9 bases and V by 5 bases; bases with no gene match: 6. The CDR3 totals 14 residues. Germline CDR1 reads DFQATT; CDR2 reads SNEGSKA (reference sequence). Sequenced sample: blood. The rearrangement links TRBV20-1 to TRBJ2-1, with 14 bases lining up with TRBD2. The receptor was derived from a girl between 5 and 17 years old with multiple sclerosis. CDR3 residues: CSAQTSGGVGEQFF. The CDR3 DNA reads TGCAGTGCTCAGACTAGCGGGGGGGTGGGTGAGCAGTTCTTC.